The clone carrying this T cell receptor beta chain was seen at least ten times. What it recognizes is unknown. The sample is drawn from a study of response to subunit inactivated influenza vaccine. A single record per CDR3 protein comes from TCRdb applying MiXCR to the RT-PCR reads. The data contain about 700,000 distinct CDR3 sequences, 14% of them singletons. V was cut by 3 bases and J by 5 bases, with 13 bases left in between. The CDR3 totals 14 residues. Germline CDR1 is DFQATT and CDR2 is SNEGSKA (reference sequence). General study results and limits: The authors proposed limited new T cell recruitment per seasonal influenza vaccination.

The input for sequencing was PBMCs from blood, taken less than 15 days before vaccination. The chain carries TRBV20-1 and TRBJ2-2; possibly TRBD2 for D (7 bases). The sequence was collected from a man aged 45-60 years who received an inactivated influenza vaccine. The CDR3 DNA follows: TGCAGTGCTAGGTGGGGGGGCAGGACCGGGGAGCTGTTTTTT. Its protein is CSARWGGRTGELFF.